This TCR beta chain originates from a study of T-cell memory formation after mild COVID-19. TCRdb called the 5' RACE reads again in MiXCR, with one record for every CDR3 protein. The sample carries 400,000 to 500,000 distinct CDR3 sequences, around 20% recorded once. Details on this clonotype: Its antigen is unidentified.

General observations from the study: There was a balanced CD4/CD8 profile in clones contracting day 15 to 85, and later expanders leaned CD4+.

Trimming pared 3 bases from V and 3 bases from J, leaving 9 bases between. The germline V gene has CDR1 DFQATT and CDR2 SNEGSKA (reference sequence). CDR3 length: 13 amino acids. V and J are TRBV20-1 and TRBJ2-1, with D perhaps TRBD2 (6 bases). This TCR derives from an adult woman who had mild COVID-19 (a few samples of this study predate the infection). Cell type and time point are not known. Material: PBMCs or a T cell subset sorted from them (not recorded which). The CDR3 reads CSASWRDYNEQFF. The CDR3, as DNA: TGCAGTGCTAGCTGGCGGGACTACAATGAGCAGTTCTTC.